Sequencing of this T cell receptor beta chain was carried out in a study of shared clonotypes between healthy human individuals. On the study more broadly: Contributing individuals were two females and three males aged 18 to 49. Study findings and constraints: Clonotypes that were shared across four donors made up about 4.5% of naive CD4 clonotypes. Clonotype sharing among donors likely depends on sequencing depth. Though the depth was large, rarefaction showed that sorted-subset sequencing was incomplete.

As to this clone: The antigen is unknown.

The CDR3 loop spans 16 amino acids. V shed 5 bases, J shed 2 bases, and the junction held 9 bases outside the gene matches. Germline loops: CDR1 LNHDA, CDR2 SQIVND (reference sequence). Naive CD8 cells comprised CD45RO-negative, CCR7-positively selected cells, excluding terminally differentiated effector memory CD45RA+ cells. Sequencing was performed with immunoSEQ multiplex PCR; in TCRdb, only in-frame clones are kept and a portion is missing. The table records about 2.2 million clones, 93% of them present only once. The sample comprised naive CD8+ T cells from PBMCs. The chain carries TRBV19 and TRBJ1-5, with TRBD1 matching over 7 bases. The sequence was collected from a man younger than 35 in good health. Some clones in this sample may be carry-over from other donors' samples. CDR3: CASSLGQPRGNQPQHF. CDR3 DNA: TGTGCCAGTAGTCTGGGACAGCCCAGGGGCAATCAGCCCCAGCATTTT.